The source of this TCR beta chain is a study of Graves' ophthalmopathy and Graves' hyperthyroidism. About the research overall: The study drew peripheral blood at initial diagnosis, before any treatment. Study-wide findings and caveats: Clonotypes were expanded in thyroid at above 0.001 frequency, and most also appeared in blood. At just under 71% sensitivity and roughly 72% specificity, the model predicted progression of the ophthalmopathy.

The length of the CDR3 is 14 residues. Germline CDR1 and CDR2: LNHDA and SQIVND (reference sequence). The V end was cut by 5 bases, the J end by 3 bases, with 10 bases between. Amplification targeted the TCR beta CDR3 regions, with RNA transcripts as the source material. Second-round multiplex PCR came after first-round RT-PCR with HTBI primers. TCRdb reprocessed the multiplex PCR reads with MiXCR, giving one entry per CDR3 protein. The top ten clones hold around 6.5% of a sample with fewer than 650,000 distinct CDR3 sequences, 22% of them seen once. As for this clonotype: Its antigen is as yet unknown.

Hyperthyroidism was classified as stable if no ophthalmopathy occurred within 18 months of follow-up. Sample: peripheral blood. This receptor was taken from a woman aged 18-29 years with stable Graves' hyperthyroidism. Some clones in this sample may be carry-over from other donors' samples. This chain links TRBV19 with TRBJ2-2; D may be TRBD2 (5 bases). Written as DNA, the CDR3 is TGTGCCAGTAGTGCCGCTAGCTACACCGGGGAGCTGTTTTTT. Translated: CASSAASYTGELFF.